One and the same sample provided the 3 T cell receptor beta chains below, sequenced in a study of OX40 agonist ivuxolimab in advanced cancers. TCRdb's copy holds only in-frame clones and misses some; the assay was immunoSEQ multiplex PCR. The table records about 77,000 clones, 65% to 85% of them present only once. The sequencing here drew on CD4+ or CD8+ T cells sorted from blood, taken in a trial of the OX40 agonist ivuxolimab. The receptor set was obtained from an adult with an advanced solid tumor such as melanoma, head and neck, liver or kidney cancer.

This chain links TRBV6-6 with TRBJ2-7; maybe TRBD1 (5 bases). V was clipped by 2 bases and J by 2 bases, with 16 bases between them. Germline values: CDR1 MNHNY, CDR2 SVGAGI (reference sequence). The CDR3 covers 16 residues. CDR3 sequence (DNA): TGTGCCAGCAGTTACGGGGCTGTGGGTGTAACCTACGAGCAGTACTTC. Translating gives CASSYGAVGVTYEQYF.

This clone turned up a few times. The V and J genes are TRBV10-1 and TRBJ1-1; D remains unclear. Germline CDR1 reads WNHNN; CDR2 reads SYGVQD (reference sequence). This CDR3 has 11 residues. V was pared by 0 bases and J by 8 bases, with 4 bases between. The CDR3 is CASSESGEAFF. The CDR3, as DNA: TGCGCCAGCAGTGAGTCGGGGGAAGCTTTCTTT.

The CDR3 DNA follows: TGTGCCATCAGCCCGACAGCGGGAGGTGATACGCAGTATTTT. Translated: CAISPTAGGDTQYF. V usage is TRBV10-3 and J usage is TRBJ2-3; TRBD2 agrees at 9 bases. Germline CDR1 is ENHRY and CDR2 is SYGVKD. CDR3 size: 14 residues. The ends lost 6 bases at V and 6 bases at J; junction bases unmatched: 7.